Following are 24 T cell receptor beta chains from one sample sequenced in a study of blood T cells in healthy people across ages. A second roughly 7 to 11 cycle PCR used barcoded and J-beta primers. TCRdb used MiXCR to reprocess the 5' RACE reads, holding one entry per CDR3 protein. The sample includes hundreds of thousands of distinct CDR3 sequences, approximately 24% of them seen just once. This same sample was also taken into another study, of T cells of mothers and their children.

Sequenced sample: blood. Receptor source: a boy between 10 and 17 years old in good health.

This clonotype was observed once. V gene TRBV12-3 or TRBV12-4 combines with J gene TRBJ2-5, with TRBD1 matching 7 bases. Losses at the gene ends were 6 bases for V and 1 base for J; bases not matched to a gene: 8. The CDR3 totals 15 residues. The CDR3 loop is CASSDARDSQETQYF. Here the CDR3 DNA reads TGTGCCAGCAGCGACGCCCGGGACAGCCAAGAGACCCAGTACTTC.

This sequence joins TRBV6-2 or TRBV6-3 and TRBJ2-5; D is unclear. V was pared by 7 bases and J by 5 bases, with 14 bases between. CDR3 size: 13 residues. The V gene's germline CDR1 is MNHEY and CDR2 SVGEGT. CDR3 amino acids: CASNTRIGETQYF. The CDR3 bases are TGTGCCAGCAACACGAGGATCGGGGAGACCCAGTACTTC.

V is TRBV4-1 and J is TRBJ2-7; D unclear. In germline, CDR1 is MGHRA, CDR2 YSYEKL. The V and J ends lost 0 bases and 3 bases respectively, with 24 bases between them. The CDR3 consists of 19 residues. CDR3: CASSQEFPVGISTLYEQYF. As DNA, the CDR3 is TGCGCCAGCAGCCAAGAGTTCCCCGTGGGCATCTCAACCCTCTACGAGCAGTACTTC.

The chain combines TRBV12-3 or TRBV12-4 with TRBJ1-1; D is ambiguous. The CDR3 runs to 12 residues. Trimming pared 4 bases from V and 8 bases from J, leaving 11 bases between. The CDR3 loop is CASSSLPSEAFF. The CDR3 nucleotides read TGTGCCAGCAGTTCCCTACCCTCGGAAGCTTTCTTT.

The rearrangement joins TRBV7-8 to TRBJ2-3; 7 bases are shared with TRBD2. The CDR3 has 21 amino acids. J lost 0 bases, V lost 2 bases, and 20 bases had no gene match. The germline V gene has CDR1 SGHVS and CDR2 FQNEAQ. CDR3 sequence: CASSLPSAGRTGIKSTDTQYF. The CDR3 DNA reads TGTGCCAGCAGCTTACCGAGCGCCGGGAGGACTGGAATCAAGAGCACAGATACGCAGTATTTT.

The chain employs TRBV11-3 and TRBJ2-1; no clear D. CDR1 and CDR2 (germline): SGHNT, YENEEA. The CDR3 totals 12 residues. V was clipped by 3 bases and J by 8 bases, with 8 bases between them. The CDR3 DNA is TGTGCCAGCAGCTTGACCCTCGATGAGCAGTTCTTC. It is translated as CASSLTLDEQFF.

In DNA, the CDR3 is TGCAGCGCGGGACGACAGGGACGGCGAGAGACCCAGTACTTC. It is translated as CSAGRQGRRETQYF. This chain uses TRBV29-1 with TRBJ2-7; TRBD1 aligns across 7 bases. The DNA end is a closer match to TRBJ2-5, so the J assignment may be wrong. The CDR3 has 14 residues. Germline assignment: CDR1 SQVTM and CDR2 ANQGSEA.

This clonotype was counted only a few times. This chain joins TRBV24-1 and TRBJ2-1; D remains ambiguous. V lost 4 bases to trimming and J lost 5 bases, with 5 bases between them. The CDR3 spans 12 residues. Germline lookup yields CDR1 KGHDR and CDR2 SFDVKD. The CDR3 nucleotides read TGTGCCACCAGTGACCGGGACAATGAGCAGTTCTTC. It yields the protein CATSDRDNEQFF.

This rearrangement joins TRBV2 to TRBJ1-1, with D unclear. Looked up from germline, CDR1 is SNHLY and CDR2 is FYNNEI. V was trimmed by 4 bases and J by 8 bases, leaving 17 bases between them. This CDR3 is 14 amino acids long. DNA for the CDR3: TGTGCCAGCAGTGCCATGCAGATGCTACTCGAAGCTTTCTTT. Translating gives CASSAMQMLLEAFF.

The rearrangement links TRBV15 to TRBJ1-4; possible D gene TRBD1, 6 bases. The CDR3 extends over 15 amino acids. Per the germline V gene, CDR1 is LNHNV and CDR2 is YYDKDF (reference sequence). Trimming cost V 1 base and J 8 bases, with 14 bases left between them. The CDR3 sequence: CATSRAGGAGEKLFF. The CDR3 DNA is TGTGCCACCAGCAGAGCTGGGGGGGCGGGGGAAAAACTGTTTTTT.

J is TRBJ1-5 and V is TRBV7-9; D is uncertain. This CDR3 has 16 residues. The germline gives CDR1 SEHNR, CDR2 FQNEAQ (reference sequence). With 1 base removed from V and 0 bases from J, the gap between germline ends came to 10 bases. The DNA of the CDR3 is TGTGCCAGCAGCTTAGAATTGGGGTATAGCAATCAGCCCCAGCATTTT. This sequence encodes CASSLELGYSNQPQHF.

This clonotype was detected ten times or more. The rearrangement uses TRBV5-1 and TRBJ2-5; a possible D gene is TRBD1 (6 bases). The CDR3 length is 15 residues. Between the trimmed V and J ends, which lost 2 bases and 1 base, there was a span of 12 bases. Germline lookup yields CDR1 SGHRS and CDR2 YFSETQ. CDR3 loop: CASSFWGRSQETQYF. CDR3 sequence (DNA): TGCGCCAGCAGCTTTTGGGGGCGTAGCCAAGAGACCCAGTACTTC.

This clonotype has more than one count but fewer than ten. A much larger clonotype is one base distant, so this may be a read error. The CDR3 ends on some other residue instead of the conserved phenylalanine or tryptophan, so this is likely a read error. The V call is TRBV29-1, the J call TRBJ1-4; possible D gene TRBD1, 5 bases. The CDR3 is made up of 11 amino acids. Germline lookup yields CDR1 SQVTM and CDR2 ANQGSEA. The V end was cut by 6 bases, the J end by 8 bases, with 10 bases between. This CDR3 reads CSVDRGEKLFS. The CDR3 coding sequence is TGCAGCGTCGACCGGGGCGAAAAACTGTTTTCT.

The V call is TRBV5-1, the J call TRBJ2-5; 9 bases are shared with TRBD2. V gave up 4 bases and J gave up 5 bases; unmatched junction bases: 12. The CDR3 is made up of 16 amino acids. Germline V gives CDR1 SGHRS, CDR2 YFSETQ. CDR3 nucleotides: TGCGCCAGCAGCCAGGCGGCGGGAGGGCCGATGGAGACCCAGTACTTC. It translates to CASSQAAGGPMETQYF.

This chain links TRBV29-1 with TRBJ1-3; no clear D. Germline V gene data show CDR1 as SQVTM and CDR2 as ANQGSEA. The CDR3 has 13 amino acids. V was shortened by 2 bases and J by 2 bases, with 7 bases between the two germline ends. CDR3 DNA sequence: TGCAGCGTTGAAATGGGCACTGGAAACACCATATATTTT. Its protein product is CSVEMGTGNTIYF. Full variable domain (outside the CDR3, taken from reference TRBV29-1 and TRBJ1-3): SAVISQKPSRDICQRGTSLTIQCQVDSQVTMMFWYRQQPGQSLTLIATANQGSEATYESGFVIDKFPISRPNLTFSTLTVSNMSPEDSSIYLCSVEMGTGNTIYFGEGSWLTVV.

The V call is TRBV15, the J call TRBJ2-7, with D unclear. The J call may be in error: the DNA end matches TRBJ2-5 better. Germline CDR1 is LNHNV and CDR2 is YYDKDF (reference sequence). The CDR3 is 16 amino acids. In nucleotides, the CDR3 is TGTGCCACCAGCAGAGATCAAGGCCGGACCCAAGAGACCCAGTACTTC. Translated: CATSRDQGRTQETQYF.

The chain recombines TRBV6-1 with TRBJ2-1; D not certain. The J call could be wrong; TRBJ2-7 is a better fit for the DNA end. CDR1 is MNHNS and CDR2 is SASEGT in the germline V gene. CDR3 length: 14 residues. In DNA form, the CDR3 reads TGTGCAAACAAGGTTCCAGGAGAGCTATACGAGCAGTACTTC. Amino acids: CANKVPGELYEQYF.

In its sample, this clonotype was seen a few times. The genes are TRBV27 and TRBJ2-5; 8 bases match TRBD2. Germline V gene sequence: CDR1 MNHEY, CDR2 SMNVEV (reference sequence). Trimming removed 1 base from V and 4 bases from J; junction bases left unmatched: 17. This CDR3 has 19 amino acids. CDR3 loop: CASSLYGGSGGLSTETQYF. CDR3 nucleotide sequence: TGTGCCAGCAGTTTATATGGGGGGAGCGGGGGCCTTAGTACAGAGACCCAGTACTTC.

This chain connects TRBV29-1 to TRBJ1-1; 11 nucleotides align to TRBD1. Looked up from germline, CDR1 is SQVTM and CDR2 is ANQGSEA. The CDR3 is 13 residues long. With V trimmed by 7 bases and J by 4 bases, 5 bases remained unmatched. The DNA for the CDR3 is TGCAGCGCGGGAGGGACAGGGGGCACTGAAGCTTTCTTT. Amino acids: CSAGGTGGTEAFF.

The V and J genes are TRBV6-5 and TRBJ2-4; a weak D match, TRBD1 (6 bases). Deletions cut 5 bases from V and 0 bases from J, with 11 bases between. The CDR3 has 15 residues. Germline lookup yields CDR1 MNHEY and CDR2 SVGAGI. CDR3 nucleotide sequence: TGTGCCAGCAGTCGACAGGCGCTAGCCAAAAACATTCAGTACTTC. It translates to CASSRQALAKNIQYF.

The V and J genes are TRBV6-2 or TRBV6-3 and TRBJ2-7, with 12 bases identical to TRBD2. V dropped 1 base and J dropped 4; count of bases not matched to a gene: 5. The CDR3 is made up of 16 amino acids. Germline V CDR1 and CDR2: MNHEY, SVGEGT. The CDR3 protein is CASSYLSTSGSYEQYF. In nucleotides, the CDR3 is TGTGCCAGCAGTTACTTGTCGACTAGCGGGAGTTACGAGCAGTACTTC.

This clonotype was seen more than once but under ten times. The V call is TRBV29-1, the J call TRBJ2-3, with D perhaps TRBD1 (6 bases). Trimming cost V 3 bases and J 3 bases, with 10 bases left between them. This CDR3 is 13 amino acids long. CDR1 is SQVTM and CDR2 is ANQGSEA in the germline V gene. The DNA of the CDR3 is TGCAGCGTTGAGGGGGCAGGTACAGATACGCAGTATTTT. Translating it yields CSVEGAGTDTQYF.

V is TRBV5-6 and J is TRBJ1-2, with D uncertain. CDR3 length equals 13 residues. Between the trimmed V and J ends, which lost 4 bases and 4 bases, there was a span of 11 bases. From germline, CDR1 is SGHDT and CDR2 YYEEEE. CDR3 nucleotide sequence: TGTGCCAGCAGCCGAGGACCGATCTATGGCTACACCTTC. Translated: CASSRGPIYGYTF.

The CDR3 nucleotides read TGTGCCAGCAAAGGGCTATCCTACGAGCAGTACTTC. Its protein product is CASKGLSYEQYF. The genes are TRBV3-1 and TRBJ2-5; D unresolved. The J call may be in error: the DNA end matches TRBJ2-7 better. The CDR3 has 12 amino acids. In germline, CDR1 is LGHDT, CDR2 YNNKEL (reference sequence).